The entry below gives a single T cell receptor (beta chain) sequence along with its context. Its antigen is not identified. This sample is part of a study of T cell responses to AZD1222 COVID-19 vaccine. General study findings and limits: White British donors predominated, females outnumbered males, and clonal diversity was possibly underestimated.

V gave up 8 bases and J gave up 4 bases, with 5 bases separating them. The CDR3 runs 10 residues. The germline V gene encodes CDR1 ENHRY and CDR2 SYGVKD. This table comes from immunoSEQ multiplex PCR, and its TCRdb copy is limited to in-frame clones, with some not included. The data hold 90,000 to 150,000 clones, with around 87% observed a single time. Investigators merged groups given second doses at roughly 4 or roughly 12 weeks. This chain links TRBV10-3 with TRBJ2-5, with no clear D. This clonotype was sampled from an adult who received the AZD1222 COVID-19 vaccine. The sample in question was peripheral blood, obtained 28 days after the second AZD1222 dose. The CDR3 reads CAIERETQYF. CDR3 DNA sequence: TGTGCCATCGAGAGAGAGACCCAGTACTTC.